The T cell receptor beta chain described here comes from a study of technical replicates of blood from several donors. This CDR3 spans 18 amino acids. Profiled with immunoSEQ multiplex PCR; TCRdb holds only in-frame clones, not every one. Here the sample spans over 55,000 clones, 70% to 90% being singletons. The sample holds a few counts of this clone. The sequenced sample was PBMCs. This sequence originates from a human donor in good health. Some clones in this sample may be carry-over from other donors' samples. This chain uses TRBV21-1 with TRBJ2-6; TRBD1 was called by the table and not checked on the DNA. TRBV21-1 is tagged as a pseudogene. As DNA, the CDR3 is TGTGCCAGCAGCATGGACAGTCCACCTCTCTCTGGGGCCAACGTCCTGACTTTC. Protein: CASSMDSPPLSGANVLTF.